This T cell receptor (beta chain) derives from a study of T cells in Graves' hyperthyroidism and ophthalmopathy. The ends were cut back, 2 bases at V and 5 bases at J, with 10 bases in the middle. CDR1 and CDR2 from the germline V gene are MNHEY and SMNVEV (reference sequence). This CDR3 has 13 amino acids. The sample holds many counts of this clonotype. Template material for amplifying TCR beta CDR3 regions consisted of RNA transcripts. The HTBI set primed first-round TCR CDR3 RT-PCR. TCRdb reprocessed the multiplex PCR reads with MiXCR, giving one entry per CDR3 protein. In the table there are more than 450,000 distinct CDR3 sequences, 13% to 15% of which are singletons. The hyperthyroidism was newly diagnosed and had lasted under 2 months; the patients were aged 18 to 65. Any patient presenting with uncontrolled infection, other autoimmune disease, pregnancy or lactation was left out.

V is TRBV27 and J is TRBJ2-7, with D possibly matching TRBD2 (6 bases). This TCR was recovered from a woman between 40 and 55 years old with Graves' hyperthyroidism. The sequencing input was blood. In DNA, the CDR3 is TGTGCCAGCAGTTTAGTCGGGAGTAACGAGCAGTACTTC. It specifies CASSLVGSNEQYF.